This T cell receptor beta chain was recorded in a study of CD8 T cells in Susac syndrome. To note about this clonotype: Its antigen is unidentified.

From blood CD8+ and CD4+ T cells, TCR beta sequences were generated. The multiple sclerosis controls, all treatment-naive patients, had relapsing-remitting disease that was stable or active. Reverse transcription used about 0.45 to 1 ug RNA and random hexamers. Amplification of TCR beta CDR3 spanned 54 Vbeta and 13 Jbeta via immunoSEQ multiplex PCR. TCRdb re-called the immunoSEQ multiplex PCR reads with MiXCR, one entry per CDR3 protein. The table shows 250,000 to 350,000 distinct CDR3 sequences, with approximately 81% occurring only once. Study-wide findings and caveats: Acknowledgment was made by the study that its TCR sequencing and HLA analysis involved a relatively small number of individuals.

This TCR was sampled from a human donor with multiple sclerosis. The sequencing input was CD8+ T cells from PBMCs.

CDR3 loop: CASSGLAGWRQETQYF. The CDR3 region has the DNA TGTGCCAGCAGCGGACTAGCCGGTTGGAGGCAAGAGACCCAGTACTTC. V usage is TRBV7-9 and J usage is TRBJ2-5, with 8 bases that match TRBD2. CDR1 and CDR2 (germline): SEHNR, FQNEAQ (reference sequence). The CDR3 runs to 16 residues. The J segment lost 2 bases and the V segment lost 5 bases, leaving 10 bases of the junction unmatched.